This entry concerns a single T cell receptor beta chain. These data belong to a study of blood T cell repertoires in COVID-19. Study-wide background: There were acute and convalescent COVID-19 samples, and they came from the United States, Italy and Spain. PBMCs, B-cell-depleted T cells, or T cells provided the cDNA or gDNA that made up the material.

Study processing details: Researchers report that nucleated cell counts were estimated from reference gene primer amplification. This table comes from immunoSEQ multiplex PCR, and its TCRdb copy is limited to in-frame clones, with some not included. V and J calls and clone size are copied from that table; D and trimming were computed from the DNA. The data hold about 90,000 clones, with around 80% observed a single time. The V gene's germline CDR1 is LGHNA and CDR2 YSLEER. The CDR3 sequence is 14 residues long. Trimming removed 3 bases from V and 7 bases from J; junction bases left unmatched: 4. Sequencing used peripheral blood. The J gene is TRBJ2-1, the V gene TRBV4-3, with 9 bases that match TRBD2. The sequence was collected from a woman of 80 years or more with active or convalescent COVID-19. The CDR3 spells CASSHGLANNEQFF. CDR3 nucleotide sequence: TGCGCCAGCAGCCACGGACTAGCGAATAATGAGCAGTTCTTC.